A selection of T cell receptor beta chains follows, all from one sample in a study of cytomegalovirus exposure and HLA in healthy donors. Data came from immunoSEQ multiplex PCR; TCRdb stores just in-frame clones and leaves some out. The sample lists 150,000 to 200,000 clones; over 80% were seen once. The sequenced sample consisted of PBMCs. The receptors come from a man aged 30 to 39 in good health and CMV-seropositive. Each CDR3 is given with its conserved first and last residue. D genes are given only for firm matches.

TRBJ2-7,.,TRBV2,CAVKGAVYEQYF,TGTGCCGTAAAAGGGGCGGTCTACGAGCAGTACTTC
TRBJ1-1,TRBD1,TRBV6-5,CASSWTGANTEAFF,TGTGCCAGCAGCTGGACAGGGGCGAACACTGAAGCTTTCTTT
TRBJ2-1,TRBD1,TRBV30,CAWSLGTGHGEQFF,TGTGCCTGGAGTCTCGGGACAGGGCACGGTGAGCAGTTCTTC
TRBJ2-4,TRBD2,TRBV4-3,CASSQGSAGGNIQYF,TGCGCCAGCAGCCAAGGGTCAGCGGGGGGAAACATTCAGTACTTC
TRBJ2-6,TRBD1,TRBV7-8,CASSLGTGGADGANVLTF,TGTGCCAGCAGCTTAGGGACAGGGGGCGCTGATGGGGCCAACGTCCTGACTTTC
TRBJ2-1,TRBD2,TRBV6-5,CASSSWTSGGDEQFF,TGTGCCAGCAGTTCCTGGACTAGCGGGGGGGATGAGCAGTTCTTC
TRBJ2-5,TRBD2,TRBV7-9,CASSLGEAGGLQEETQYF,TGTGCCAGCAGCTTGGGTGAAGCGGGGGGGCTTCAGGAAGAGACCCAGTACTTC
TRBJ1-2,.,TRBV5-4,CASSLGVPSGYTF,TGTGCCAGCAGCTTGGGAGTACCGAGTGGCTACACCTTC
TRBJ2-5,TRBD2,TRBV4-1,CASSQDFGAGGYQETQYF,TGCGCCAGCAGCCAAGATTTCGGAGCGGGGGGTTACCAAGAGACCCAGTACTTC
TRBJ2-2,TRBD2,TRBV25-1,CASSGGGGTGELFF,TGTGCCAGTAGCGGCGGGGGTGGGACCGGGGAGCTGTTTTTT
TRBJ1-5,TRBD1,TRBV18,CASSLFWDRGYQPQHF,TGTGCCAGCTCACTCTTCTGGGACAGGGGTTATCAGCCCCAGCATTTT